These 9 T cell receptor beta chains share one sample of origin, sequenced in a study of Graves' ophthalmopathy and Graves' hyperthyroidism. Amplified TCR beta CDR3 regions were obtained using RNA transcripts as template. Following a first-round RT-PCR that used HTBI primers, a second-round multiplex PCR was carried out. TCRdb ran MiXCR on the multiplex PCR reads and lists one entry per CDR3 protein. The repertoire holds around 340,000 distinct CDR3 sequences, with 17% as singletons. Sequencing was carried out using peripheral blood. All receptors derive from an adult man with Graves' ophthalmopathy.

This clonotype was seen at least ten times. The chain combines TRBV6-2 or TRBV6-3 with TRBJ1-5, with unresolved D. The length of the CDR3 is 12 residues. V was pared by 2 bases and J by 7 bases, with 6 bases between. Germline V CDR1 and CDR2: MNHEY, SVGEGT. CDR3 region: CASSYGGQPQHF. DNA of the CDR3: TGTGCCAGCAGTTACGGAGGGCAGCCCCAGCATTTT.

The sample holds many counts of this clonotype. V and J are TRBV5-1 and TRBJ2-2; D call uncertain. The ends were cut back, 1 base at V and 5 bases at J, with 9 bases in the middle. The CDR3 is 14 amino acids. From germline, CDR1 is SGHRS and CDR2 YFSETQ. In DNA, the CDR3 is TGCGCCAGCAGCTTGCAACCAAATACCGGGGAGCTGTTTTTT. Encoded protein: CASSLQPNTGELFF.

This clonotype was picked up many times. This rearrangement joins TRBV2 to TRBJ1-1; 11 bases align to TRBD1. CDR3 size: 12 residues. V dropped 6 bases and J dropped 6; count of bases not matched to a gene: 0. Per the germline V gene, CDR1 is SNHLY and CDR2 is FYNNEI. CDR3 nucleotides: TGTGCCAGCAGGGACAGGGGGCCTGAAGCTTTCTTT. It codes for CASRDRGPEAFF.

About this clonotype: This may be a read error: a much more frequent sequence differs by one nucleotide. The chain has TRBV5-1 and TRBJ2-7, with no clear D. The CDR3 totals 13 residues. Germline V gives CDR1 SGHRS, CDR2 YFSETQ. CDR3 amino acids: CASWDMGSYEQHF. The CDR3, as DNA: TGCGCCAGCTGGGATATGGGGTCCTACGAGCAGCACTTC.

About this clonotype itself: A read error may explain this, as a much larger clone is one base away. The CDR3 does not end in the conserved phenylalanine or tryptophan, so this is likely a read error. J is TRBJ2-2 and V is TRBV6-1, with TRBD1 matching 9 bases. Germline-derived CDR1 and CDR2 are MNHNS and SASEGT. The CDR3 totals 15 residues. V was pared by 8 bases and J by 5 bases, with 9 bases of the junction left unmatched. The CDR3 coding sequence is TGTGCCAGCTCTACGACAGGGGGGAGAACCGGGGAGCTGTTTCTT. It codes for CASSTTGGRTGELFL.

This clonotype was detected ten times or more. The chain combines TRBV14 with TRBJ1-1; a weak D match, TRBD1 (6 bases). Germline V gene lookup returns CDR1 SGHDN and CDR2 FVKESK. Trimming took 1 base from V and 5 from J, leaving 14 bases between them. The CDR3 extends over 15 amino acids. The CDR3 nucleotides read TGTGCCAGCAGCCAAGCCCATGGTAGGGGGACTGAAGCTTTCTTT. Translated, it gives CASSQAHGRGTEAFF.

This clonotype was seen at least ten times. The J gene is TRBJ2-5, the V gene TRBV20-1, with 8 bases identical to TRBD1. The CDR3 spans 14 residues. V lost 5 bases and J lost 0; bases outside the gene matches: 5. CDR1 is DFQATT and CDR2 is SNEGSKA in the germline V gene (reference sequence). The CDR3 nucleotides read TGCAGTGCTTACCCGGGACAGGACCAAGAGACCCAGTACTTC. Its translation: CSAYPGQDQETQYF.

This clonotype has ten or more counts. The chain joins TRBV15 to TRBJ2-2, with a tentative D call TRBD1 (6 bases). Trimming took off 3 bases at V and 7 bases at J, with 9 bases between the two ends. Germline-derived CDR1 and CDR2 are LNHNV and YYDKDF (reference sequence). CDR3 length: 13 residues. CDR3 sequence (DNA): TGTGCCACCAGCAGGAGGGGGTACGGGGAGCTGTTTTTT. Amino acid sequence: CATSRRGYGELFF.

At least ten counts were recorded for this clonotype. CDR3 nucleotides: TGTGCCAGCAGCCCTGGACAGGGCGACGAGCAGTACTTC. Translating gives CASSPGQGDEQYF. V and J are TRBV7-6 and TRBJ2-7; 8 bases are shared with TRBD1. Trimming took 5 bases from V and 5 from J; bases not matched to a gene: 5. The CDR3 sequence is 13 residues long. Germline CDR1 is SGHVS and CDR2 is FNYEAQ.